This section outlines one T cell receptor beta chain sequence together with its context. Repertoires were generated with immunoSEQ multiplex PCR, while TCRdb's copy carries only in-frame clones and drops some. The data contain about 50,000 clones, over 75% of them singletons. This entry comes from a study of blood T cell repertoires in COVID-19. Study context: COVID-19 samples collected from the United States, Italy and Spain covered acute and convalescent phases.

Trimming left V 3 bases short and J 4 bases short, with 12 bases between. Looked up from germline, CDR1 is LNHDA and CDR2 is SQIVND (reference sequence). The CDR3 consists of 14 residues. The receptor was derived from a woman aged 55-69 years with acute or convalescent COVID-19. This chain joins TRBV19 and TRBJ1-1; D ambiguous. What was sequenced was peripheral blood. This chain's CDR3 is CASSMTGRSTEAFF. In DNA, the CDR3 is TGTGCCAGTAGTATGACTGGGAGGAGCACTGAAGCTTTCTTT. Full variable domain (remainder filled in from reference TRBV19 and TRBJ1-1): DGGITQSPKYLFRKEGQNVTLSCEQNLNHDAMYWYRQDPGQGLRLIYYSQIVNDFQKGDIAEGYSVSREKKESFPLTVTSAQKNPTAFYLCASSMTGRSTEAFFGQGTRLTVV.